The next 12 T cell receptor beta chains were all read from a single sample in a study of neoadjuvant anti-PD-1 for oral cavity cancer. Regarding time point: after neoadjuvant nivolumab, at surgical resection. Repertoires were generated with immunoSEQ multiplex PCR, while TCRdb's copy carries only in-frame clones and drops some. The sample shows 72,000 or so clones, about 86% of them seen only once. Material: PBMCs, obtained after nivolumab (anti-PD-1) treatment. The source of these receptors is a person aged 40 to 85 with oral cavity squamous cell carcinoma.

This chain links TRBV30 with TRBJ1-2; D is perhaps TRBD1 (6 bases). V was cut by 0 bases and J by 6 bases, with 17 bases left in between. Germline V lookup: CDR1 GTSNPN, CDR2 SVGIG (reference sequence). CDR3 length equals 15 residues. The CDR3 bases are TGTGCCTGGAGTGTTGGGGGGACATACAGCCATGGCTACACCTTC. It yields the protein CAWSVGGTYSHGYTF.

The chain joins TRBV5-1 to TRBJ2-3; maybe TRBD1 (6 bases). CDR1 SGHRS and CDR2 YFSETQ come from the germline V gene. The CDR3 has 14 residues. Trimming shortened V by 0 bases and J by 1 base, and 6 bases separated the two germline ends. The CDR3 nucleotides read TGCGCCAGCAGCTTGGACAGGGGCACAGATACGCAGTATTTT. It encodes CASSLDRGTDTQYF.

The chain employs TRBV2 and TRBJ2-7; TRBD1 matches 10 bases. Unmatched junction bases numbered 3, after V lost 6 bases and J lost 1 base. The V gene's germline CDR1 is SNHLY and CDR2 FYNNEI. The CDR3 covers 14 residues. As DNA, the CDR3 is TGTGCCAGCAGCCGGGACAGGGGATCCTACGAGCAGTACTTC. Translating gives CASSRDRGSYEQYF.

V gene TRBV2 combines with J gene TRBJ2-7; 10 nucleotides line up with TRBD1. V lost 5 bases, J lost 5 bases, and 9 bases stayed unmatched. The CDR3 runs 15 residues. Germline loops: CDR1 SNHLY, CDR2 FYNNEI. The CDR3 DNA follows: TGTGCCAGCAGTAACCGGGACAGGGGATCCCACGAGCAGTACTTC. Translating gives CASSNRDRGSHEQYF.

V usage is TRBV27 and J usage is TRBJ2-7; D is uncertain. From germline, CDR1 is MNHEY and CDR2 SMNVEV (reference sequence). The V and J ends lost 4 bases and 4 bases respectively, with 5 bases between them. This CDR3 has 11 amino acids. CDR3 DNA: TGTGCCAGCAGTTCCCTGTACGAGCAGTACTTC. Translation: CASSSLYEQYF.

The chain uses TRBV5-8 and TRBJ2-4; D is unresolved. V was cut by 0 bases and J by 0 bases, with 16 bases left in between. The CDR3 sequence is 18 residues long. From germline, CDR1 is SGHTS and CDR2 YDEGEE. The CDR3 DNA follows: TGTGCCAGCAGCTTGGTCTTTGCGACAAAAATAGCCAAAAACATTCAGTACTTC. It codes for CASSLVFATKIAKNIQYF.

The genes are TRBV7-2 and TRBJ2-7; 13 bases are a match to TRBD2. CDR3 size: 15 residues. V lost 5 bases to trimming and J lost 4 bases; unmatched junction nucleotides: 5. Germline loops: CDR1 SGHTA, CDR2 FQGNSA. The CDR3 bases are TGTGCCAGCAGCCCCAGGACTAGCGGGGGTTACGAGCAGTACTTC. Translating it yields CASSPRTSGGYEQYF.

The J gene is TRBJ2-3, the V gene TRBV2; 9 bases line up with TRBD1. Germline CDR1 reads SNHLY; CDR2 reads FYNNEI. V was pared by 4 bases and J by 2 bases, with 4 bases of the junction left unmatched. The CDR3 contains 15 residues. The CDR3 sequence: CASSVDRGNTDTQYF. In DNA, the CDR3 is TGTGCCAGCAGTGTGGACAGGGGCAACACAGATACGCAGTATTTT.

V is TRBV7-9 and J is TRBJ2-7; maybe TRBD2 (6 bases). Trimming removed 1 base at V and 2 bases at J, with 12 bases between. The CDR3 consists of 15 residues. The germline CDR1 and CDR2 sequences are SEHNR and FQNEAQ (reference sequence). As DNA, the CDR3 is TGTGCCAGCAGCTTAGGCGGGATAGGCCCCTACGAGCAGTACTTC. This sequence encodes CASSLGGIGPYEQYF.

The gene calls are TRBV13 and TRBJ1-3; D is unresolved. The germline V gene encodes CDR1 PRHDT and CDR2 FYEKMQ (reference sequence). The CDR3 is 18 amino acids. With 3 bases removed from V and 0 bases from J, the gap between germline ends came to 18 bases. CDR3 in DNA: TGTGCCAGCAGCTTCGGGGAGTCCCGGTATTACTCTGGAAACACCATATATTTT. Translated: CASSFGESRYYSGNTIYF.

The V call is TRBV5-4, the J call TRBJ1-1; D remains unclear. The V gene lost 0 bases and the J gene lost 0 bases, with 6 bases spanning the gap. Germline-derived CDR1 and CDR2 are SGHNT and YYREEE (reference sequence). The CDR3 consists of 14 residues. As DNA, the CDR3 is TGTGCCAGCAGCTTGGAACGGCTGAACACTGAAGCTTTCTTT. It codes for CASSLERLNTEAFF.

This chain links TRBV28 with TRBJ1-5; 7 nucleotides line up with TRBD1. Per the germline V gene, CDR1 is MDHEN and CDR2 is SYDVKM. There are 16 residues in the CDR3. The trim removed 6 bases at V and 0 bases at J, leaving 8 bases unmatched. The chain's CDR3 is CASRIRDRFSNQPQHF. The CDR3 DNA reads as TGTGCCAGCAGGATCCGGGACAGATTTAGCAATCAGCCCCAGCATTTT.